Following are 30 T cell receptor beta chains from one sample sequenced in a study of CD8 T cells in ankylosing spondylitis. Study-level findings and limits: Characteristic of ankylosing spondylitis blood, it appeared, was a TCR beta motif comprising roughly eight highly homologous variants.

No antigen has been assigned to these receptors. TCRdb fed the 5' RACE reads into MiXCR, producing one record per CDR3 protein. Of 400,000 or so distinct CDR3 sequences detected, about 24% appear once; the ten largest clones hold 0.89%. Sequences were obtained from blood, either unsorted or a sorted T cell fraction (not recorded which). The receptors were sampled from a male donor with ankylosing spondylitis.

The CDR3 sequence is CASSSGLATNTGELFF. Written as DNA, the CDR3 is TGTGCCAGCAGCTCGGGGCTAGCGACGAACACCGGGGAGCTGTTTTTT. The chain combines TRBV5-6 with TRBJ2-2; maybe TRBD2 (6 bases). Looked up from germline, CDR1 is SGHDT and CDR2 is YYEEEE. V was pared by 3 bases and J by 0 bases, with 12 bases between. This CDR3 is built from 16 residues.

This clonotype was seen a single time. CDR3 protein: CASSYRRVQFF. CDR3 DNA: TGCGCCAGCAGCTACCGAAGAGTACAGTTCTTC. This chain joins TRBV4-1 and TRBJ2-1, with no clear D. The length of the CDR3 is 11 residues. V lost 5 bases and J lost 13, with 12 bases in between. The V gene's germline CDR1 is MGHRA and CDR2 YSYEKL.

This clonotype appeared a few times. The chain links TRBV5-1 to TRBJ1-1; tentatively, D is TRBD1 (5 bases). In germline, CDR1 is SGHRS, CDR2 YFSETQ. Trimming took 2 bases from V and 4 from J, leaving 9 bases between them. The CDR3 contains 13 residues. This CDR3 is CASSFMGGTEAFF. The CDR3 DNA reads TGCGCCAGCAGCTTTATGGGGGGCACTGAAGCTTTCTTT. The whole variable domain, filled in from reference TRBV5-1 and TRBJ1-1, reads KAGVTQTPRYLIKTRGQQVTLSCSPISGHRSVSWYQQTPGQGLQFLFEYFSETQRNKGNFPGRFSGRQFSNSRSEMNVSTLELGDSALYLCASSFMGGTEAFFGQGTRLTVV.

The chain is built from TRBV14 and TRBJ2-1; 8 bases are a match to TRBD2. Trimming took 1 base from V and 7 from J; bases not matched to a gene: 12. There are 17 residues in the CDR3. Germline CDR1 is SGHDN and CDR2 is FVKESK. CDR3 loop: CASSQVHSGSLKNEQFF. CDR3 sequence (DNA): TGTGCCAGCAGCCAAGTACACAGCGGGAGTTTGAAGAATGAGCAGTTCTTC.

CDR3 loop: CAVGLRDTQYF. In DNA form, the CDR3 reads TGTGCCGTAGGCCTTAGGGATACGCAGTATTTT. This chain links TRBV12-3 or TRBV12-4 with TRBJ2-3; D is uncertain. The V gene lost 11 bases and the J gene lost 6 bases, with 12 bases spanning the gap. This CDR3 has 11 amino acids.

This clonotype was counted many times. The chain joins TRBV19 to TRBJ2-2, with D perhaps being TRBD1 or TRBD2 (5 bases each). V was pared by 3 bases and J by 2 bases, with 13 bases between. This CDR3 has 16 residues. Germline values: CDR1 LNHDA, CDR2 SQIVND (reference sequence). The CDR3 protein is CASSIHRDGNTGELFF. DNA of the CDR3: TGTGCCAGTAGTATCCACCGGGACGGAAACACCGGGGAGCTGTTTTTT.

V gene TRBV7-2 combines with J gene TRBJ2-2; 11 bases align to TRBD2. The V gene end was trimmed by 2 bases and the J gene end by 7 bases; junction bases not matched to a gene: 3. Germline V gene sequence: CDR1 SGHTA, CDR2 FQGNSA. This CDR3 has 15 amino acids. CDR3 sequence reads: CASSLTSGSRGELFF. The CDR3 DNA reads as TGTGCCAGCAGCTTAACTAGCGGGAGTCGCGGGGAGCTGTTTTTT.

This clonotype was seen a handful of times. For the CDR3, the DNA is TGCAGTGCTAAGCCGGGGCCCGGGACTAGACTATTGAATGAGCAGTTCTTC. Translated: CSAKPGPGTRLLNEQFF. V gene TRBV20-1 combines with J gene TRBJ2-1, with TRBD2 matching over 8 bases. CDR1 and CDR2 from the germline V gene are DFQATT and SNEGSKA (reference sequence). The CDR3 has 17 amino acids. V trimming: 4 bases; J trimming: 7 bases; junction bases outside the gene matches: 18.

The CDR3 is CASRPGQGYGYTF. CDR3 coding DNA: TGCGCCAGCAGACCCGGACAGGGCTATGGCTACACCTTC. The chain recombines TRBV10-2 with TRBJ1-2, with TRBD1 identical over 8 bases. This CDR3 spans 13 amino acids. The V gene's germline CDR1 is WSHSY and CDR2 SAAADI. J was trimmed by 4 bases and V by 6 bases; bases with no gene match: 4.

This chain uses TRBV5-1 with TRBJ2-2; tentatively, D is TRBD1 or TRBD2 (5 bases each). Germline V gene lookup returns CDR1 SGHRS and CDR2 YFSETQ. This CDR3 has 15 residues. V was pared by 4 bases and J by 4 bases, with 14 bases between. CDR3 residues: CASSLFGDGTGELFF. The CDR3 DNA follows: TGCGCCAGCAGCCTCTTCGGGGACGGCACCGGGGAGCTGTTTTTT.

This clonotype has only a few counts. This sequence joins TRBV5-1 and TRBJ2-1, with 9 positions matching TRBD2. CDR3 length: 14 amino acids. V was clipped by 5 bases and J by 7 bases; unmatched bases: 7. Germline values: CDR1 SGHRS, CDR2 YFSETQ. CDR3 bases: TGCGCCAGCAGGCCCGGGACTAGCCGGAATGAGCAGTTCTTC. Translating gives CASRPGTSRNEQFF.

The J gene is TRBJ2-7, the V gene TRBV3-1; D perhaps matches TRBD2 (5 bases). Trimming left V 2 bases short and J 7 bases short, with 21 bases between. The CDR3 contains 16 residues. CDR1 and CDR2 from the germline V gene are LGHDT and YNNKEL (reference sequence). The DNA of the CDR3 is TGTGCCAGCAGCCAATTGGCGGCGGGCCCCACCATGGAGCAGTACTTC. It translates to CASSQLAAGPTMEQYF.

The gene calls are TRBV5-1 and TRBJ2-5; 7 bases map to TRBD1. The CDR3 has 15 amino acids. Germline assignment: CDR1 SGHRS and CDR2 YFSETQ. Trimming at V came to 1 base and at J to 5 bases, leaving 8 bases not matched to a gene. The CDR3 bases are TGCGCCAGCAGCTTGTCAAAGGGGGCGAGGGAGACCCAGTACTTC. Amino acid sequence: CASSLSKGARETQYF.

This clonotype was observed a handful of times. The chain couples TRBV2 to TRBJ1-1; D not certain. The ends were cut back, 0 bases at V and 8 bases at J, with 4 bases in the middle. The CDR3 consists of 11 residues. Germline V lookup: CDR1 SNHLY, CDR2 FYNNEI. The CDR3 loop reads CASSEASEAFF. The CDR3 nucleotides read TGTGCCAGCAGTGAAGCGTCAGAAGCTTTCTTT.

This clonotype was detected only a few times. This sequence joins TRBV2 and TRBJ2-7, with D perhaps TRBD2 (5 bases). The CDR3 spans 14 residues. Trimming cost V 3 bases and J 3 bases, with 12 bases left between them. CDR1 SNHLY and CDR2 FYNNEI come from the germline V gene. The CDR3 DNA follows: TGTGCCAGCAGTGAGAGGGAAAGCGGCTACGAGCAGTACGTC. It is translated as CASSERESGYEQYV.

The chain joins TRBV24-1 to TRBJ2-3, with TRBD2 matching 13 bases. Trimming cost V 10 bases and J 4 bases; bases outside gene matches: 4. CDR1 is KGHDR, CDR2 SFDVKD, per germline. The CDR3 has 14 residues. CDR3 residues: CATTTSGRPDTQYF. The DNA of the CDR3 is TGTGCCACAACGACTAGCGGGAGGCCAGATACGCAGTATTTT.

This clonotype has a single count. V gene TRBV18 combines with J gene TRBJ2-7; no definite D call. V was shortened by 3 bases and J by 4 bases, with 10 bases between the two germline ends. Per germline, CDR1 KGHSH and CDR2 LQKENI. The CDR3 length is 13 residues. The CDR3 loop reads CASSPQGIYEQYF. In DNA, the CDR3 is TGTGCCAGCTCACCCCAAGGGATTTACGAGCAGTACTTC. The variable domain in full, completed from reference TRBV18 and TRBJ2-7, reads NAGVMQNPRHLVRRRGQEARLRCSPMKGHSHVYWYRQLPEEGLKFMVYLQKENIIDESGMPKERFSAEFPKEGPSILRIQQVVRGDSAAYFCASSPQGIYEQYFGPGTRLTVT.

The gene calls are TRBV28 and TRBJ1-5, with D unresolved. V lost 2 bases to trimming and J lost 4 bases, with 9 bases between them. Germline CDR1 reads MDHEN; CDR2 reads SYDVKM. This CDR3 comprises 14 residues. The CDR3 spells CASSLGRRNQPQHF. The CDR3, as DNA: TGTGCCAGCAGTTTAGGACGGCGTAATCAGCCCCAGCATTTT.

This clonotype has only a few counts. CDR3 nucleotides: TGTGCCACCAGTGAATTACAGGGAGGATACAATGAGCAGTTCTTC. As protein: CATSELQGGYNEQFF. The V gene is TRBV24-1, the J gene TRBJ2-1; either TRBD1 or TRBD2 may supply D (6 bases each). In germline, CDR1 is KGHDR, CDR2 SFDVKD. The CDR3 sequence is 15 residues long. The V and J ends lost 4 bases and 4 bases respectively, with 13 bases between them.

The genes are TRBV20-1 and TRBJ2-5, with 7 bases that match TRBD2. Per the germline V gene, CDR1 is DFQATT and CDR2 is SNEGSKA (reference sequence). V gave up 4 bases and J gave up 1 base; unmatched junction bases: 9. The CDR3 consists of 15 residues. CDR3: CSAMPSGHSQETQYF. The CDR3 bases are TGCAGTGCTATGCCTAGCGGCCATTCCCAAGAGACCCAGTACTTC.

The rearrangement joins TRBV5-1 to TRBJ2-7, with D maybe TRBD2 (6 bases). CDR1 SGHRS and CDR2 YFSETQ come from the germline V gene. The CDR3 covers 14 residues. The V and J ends lost 1 base and 5 bases respectively, with 13 bases between them. Here the CDR3 DNA reads TGCGCCAGCAGCTTGAGCACTAGCCCCCACGAGCAGTACTTC. It yields the protein CASSLSTSPHEQYF. The whole variable domain, filled in from reference TRBV5-1 and TRBJ2-7, reads KAGVTQTPRYLIKTRGQQVTLSCSPISGHRSVSWYQQTPGQGLQFLFEYFSETQRNKGNFPGRFSGRQFSNSRSEMNVSTLELGDSALYLCASSLSTSPHEQYFGPGTRLTVT.

The rearrangement uses TRBV7-2 and TRBJ2-3; D gene uncertain. The length of the CDR3 is 15 residues. Trimming cost V 2 bases and J 2 bases, with 11 bases left between them. Germline V gives CDR1 SGHTA, CDR2 FQGNSA. This CDR3 reads CASSLTGTNTDTQYF. CDR3 in DNA: TGTGCCAGCAGCTTAACGGGCACCAACACAGATACGCAGTATTTT.

V is TRBV20-1 and J is TRBJ1-5, with D hard to call. V was trimmed by 3 bases and J by 4 bases, leaving 10 bases between them. The CDR3 length is 13 residues. Germline CDR1 and CDR2: DFQATT and SNEGSKA (reference sequence). The CDR3 loop reads CSASWRVNQPQHF. The CDR3 DNA follows: TGCAGTGCTAGTTGGAGGGTTAATCAGCCCCAGCATTTT.

CDR3 protein: CAISPGLASTDTQYF. CDR3 sequence (DNA): TGTGCCATCAGTCCGGGACTAGCGAGCACAGATACGCAGTATTTT. The chain has TRBV10-3 and TRBJ2-3; the match to TRBD2 covers 10 bases. CDR1 is ENHRY, CDR2 SYGVKD, per germline. This CDR3 is built from 15 residues. Trimming removed 5 bases from V and 0 bases from J; junction bases left unmatched: 2.

Only a few counts were recorded for this clonotype. The chain has TRBV12-3 or TRBV12-4 and TRBJ2-1, with 11 bases aligning to TRBD2. CDR3 length: 18 amino acids. The V segment lost 5 bases and the J segment 0 bases; nucleotides outside the gene matches: 9. The CDR3 loop is CASSEGLAEFSSYNEQFF. Written as DNA, the CDR3 is TGTGCCAGCAGTGAGGGACTAGCGGAGTTCAGCTCCTACAATGAGCAGTTCTTC.

The rearrangement links TRBV29-1 to TRBJ2-3, with D perhaps TRBD1 (5 bases). V lost 6 bases, J lost 4 bases, and 11 bases lay in between. Germline V gene sequence: CDR1 SQVTM, CDR2 ANQGSEA. The CDR3 has 12 residues. CDR3 amino acids: CSVRAGPDTQYF. The CDR3 nucleotides read TGCAGCGTCAGGGCCGGACCAGATACGCAGTATTTT.

This sequence joins TRBV11-3 and TRBJ2-2; D uncertain. Trimming pared 5 bases from V and 0 bases from J, leaving 7 bases between. This CDR3 is 14 amino acids long. CDR1 and CDR2 from the germline V gene are SGHNT and YENEEA. CDR3 DNA: TGTGCCAGCAGCCTGGGATCGAACACCGGGGAGCTGTTTTTT. It specifies CASSLGSNTGELFF. The full variable domain, completed using reference TRBV11-3 and TRBJ2-2, is EAGVVQSPRYKIIEKKQPVAFWCNPISGHNTLYWYLQNLGQGPELLIRYENEEAVDDSQLPKDRFSAERLKGVDSTLKIQPAELGDSAVYLCASSLGSNTGELFFGEGSRLTVL.

The sample holds a few counts of this clonotype. This chain links TRBV20-1 with TRBJ1-3; D unresolved. Per the germline V gene, CDR1 is DFQATT and CDR2 is SNEGSKA (reference sequence). This CDR3 is built from 17 residues. Trimming shortened V by 0 bases and J by 2 bases, and 17 bases separated the two germline ends. The CDR3 region has the DNA TGCAGTGCTAGAGATCGTCTTTGGCAGGCCCCTGGAAACACCATATATTTT. This encodes CSARDRLWQAPGNTIYF.

This chain joins TRBV3-1 and TRBJ2-3, with 7 positions matching TRBD2. The CDR3 is made up of 15 amino acids. Germline CDR1 LGHDT, CDR2 YNNKEL (reference sequence). After removal of 5 bases from V and 6 bases from J, the junction contained 11 bases not matched to a gene. This CDR3 reads CASSSRGGGLDTQYF. The DNA for the CDR3 is TGTGCCAGCAGCTCTCGGGGCGGGGGACTGGATACGCAGTATTTT.

This clonotype was counted many times. The genes are TRBV3-1 and TRBJ1-4, with D perhaps matching TRBD1 (5 bases). CDR1 is LGHDT and CDR2 is YNNKEL in the germline V gene (reference sequence). The CDR3 has 14 residues. V lost 7 bases and J 5 bases, leaving 14 bases between the germline ends. The CDR3 nucleotides are TGTGCCAGCACCTACGCGGGGGGAAATGAAAAACTGTTTTTT. It is translated as CASTYAGGNEKLFF.